The entry below describes one T cell receptor (beta chain). Its target is unknown. The sample originates from a study of T-cell memory formation after mild COVID-19. As for the study in general: TCR clusters were mostly confined to one donor each. Study-level findings and limits: Clones contracting day 15 to 85 were balanced CD4/CD8; later expanders leaned CD4+.

TCRdb recomputed calls from the 5' RACE reads with MiXCR, one row per CDR3 protein. The repertoire includes roughly 250,000 distinct CDR3 sequences, over 15% of them detected once, and 3% to 4.5% sits in the top ten. CDR1 is SGHAT, CDR2 FQNNGV, per germline. CDR3 size: 14 residues. V lost 5 bases and J lost 4, with 12 bases in between. The chain employs TRBV11-2 and TRBJ2-1, with D unclear. The sequenced material came from PBMCs or a T cell subset sorted from them (not recorded which). This TCR was recovered from a man in his late teens or twenties who had mild COVID-19 (a few samples of this study predate the infection). Cell type and time point are not known. CDR3 sequence: CASSPLRQYNEQFF. The CDR3 bases are TGTGCCAGCAGCCCGCTGCGACAATACAATGAGCAGTTCTTC.